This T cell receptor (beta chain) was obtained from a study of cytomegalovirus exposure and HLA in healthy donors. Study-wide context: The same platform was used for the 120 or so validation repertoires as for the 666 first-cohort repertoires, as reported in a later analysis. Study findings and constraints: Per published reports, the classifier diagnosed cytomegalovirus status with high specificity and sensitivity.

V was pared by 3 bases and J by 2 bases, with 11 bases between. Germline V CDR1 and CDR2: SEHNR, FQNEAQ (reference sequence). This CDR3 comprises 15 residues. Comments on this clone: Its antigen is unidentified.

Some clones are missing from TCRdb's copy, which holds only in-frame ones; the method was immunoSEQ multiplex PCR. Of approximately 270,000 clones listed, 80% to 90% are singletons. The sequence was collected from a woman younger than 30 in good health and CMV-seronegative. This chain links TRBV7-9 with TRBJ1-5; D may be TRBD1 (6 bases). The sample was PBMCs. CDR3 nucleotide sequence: TGTGCCAGCAGCTTGGCAGGGGTCCGCAATCAGCCCCAGCATTTT. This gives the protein CASSLAGVRNQPQHF.